Below are 18 T cell receptor beta chains sequenced from a single sample in a study of control samples from healthy donors and cancer patients. The protocol was immunoSEQ multiplex PCR, while the TCRdb copy is restricted to in-frame clones and leaves out a portion. The table has roughly 160,000 clones, over 90% seen once. Sequenced sample: blood. The receptors here all came from a woman in her twenties or thirties in good health.

The chain has TRBV2 and TRBJ2-3, with no clear D. Germline values: CDR1 SNHLY, CDR2 FYNNEI. The ends were cut back, 4 bases at V and 5 bases at J, with 13 bases in the middle. The CDR3 sequence is 14 residues long. The CDR3 nucleotides read TGTGCCAGCAGTGCTACCGTACGCGGAGATACGCAGTATTTT. Its translation: CASSATVRGDTQYF. The entire variable domain, with the rest obtained from reference TRBV2 and TRBJ2-3, is as follows: EPEVTQTPSHQVTQMGQEVILRCVPISNHLYFYWYRQILGQKVEFLVSFYNNEISEKSEIFDDQFSVERPDGSNFTLKIRSTKLEDSAMYFCASSATVRGDTQYFGPGTRLTVL.

The V gene is TRBV28, the J gene TRBJ2-5, with D possibly matching TRBD1 (6 bases). The CDR3 is 15 residues long. Trimming stripped 5 bases from V and 4 bases from J, with 17 bases between. Germline V gives CDR1 MDHEN, CDR2 SYDVKM. CDR3: CASSPPSGEGETQYF. CDR3 sequence (DNA): TGTGCCAGCAGTCCCCCCTCAGGGGAAGGAGAGACCCAGTACTTC.

This clone was seen once. The chain has TRBV7-9 and TRBJ2-1; D may be TRBD2 (5 bases). The CDR3 consists of 14 residues. Germline assignment: CDR1 SEHNR and CDR2 FQNEAQ (reference sequence). V was shortened by 7 bases and J by 0 bases, with 10 bases between the two germline ends. The CDR3, as DNA: TGTGCCAGCATTCCGGGGATCTCCTACAATGAGCAGTTCTTC. Amino acid sequence: CASIPGISYNEQFF.

The chain couples TRBV19 to TRBJ1-1; D perhaps matches TRBD1 (5 bases). With 9 bases removed from V and 2 bases from J, the gap between germline ends came to 13 bases. The CDR3 consists of 13 residues. CDR1 and CDR2 from the germline V gene are LNHDA and SQIVND (reference sequence). The CDR3 is CASAWGSNTEAFF. CDR3 bases: TGTGCCAGCGCTTGGGGGTCAAACACTGAAGCTTTCTTT. The variable domain in full, with the rest retrieved from reference TRBV19 and TRBJ1-1, is DGGITQSPKYLFRKEGQNVTLSCEQNLNHDAMYWYRQDPGQGLRLIYYSQIVNDFQKGDIAEGYSVSREKKESFPLTVTSAQKNPTAFYLCASAWGSNTEAFFGQGTRLTVV.

This rearrangement joins TRBV30 to TRBJ1-1; D unresolved. V gave up 4 bases and J gave up 1 base, with 10 bases separating them. Germline-derived CDR1 and CDR2 are GTSNPN and SVGIG (reference sequence). The CDR3 spans 13 residues. The CDR3 DNA reads TGTGCCTGGACCGCAGAGGGGAACACTGAAGCTTTCTTT. Its protein product is CAWTAEGNTEAFF.

The chain carries TRBV3-1 (or the pseudogene TRBV3-2) and TRBJ1-1; the D is unclear. CDR1 LGHDT and CDR2 YNNKEL come from the germline V gene (reference sequence). Deletions cut 1 base from V and 5 bases from J, with 14 bases between. This CDR3 is built from 15 residues. In nucleotides, the CDR3 is TGTGCCAGCAGCCAAGGACTTAGGGTGAGGACTGAAGCTTTCTTT. This encodes CASSQGLRVRTEAFF.

The J gene is TRBJ1-6, the V gene TRBV7-9; D might be TRBD1 (5 bases). The germline V gene encodes CDR1 SEHNR and CDR2 FQNEAQ (reference sequence). The CDR3 loop spans 16 amino acids. V was trimmed by 6 bases and J by 6 bases, leaving 18 bases between them. The CDR3 DNA reads as TGTGCCAGCAGATTATGGGACGCGAGAAGTAATTCACCCCTCCACTTT. Encoded protein: CASRLWDARSNSPLHF.

The sample holds a few counts of this clone. The rearrangement links TRBV5-1 to TRBJ2-6; either TRBD1 or TRBD2 may supply D (5 bases each). Trimming took off 4 bases at V and 0 bases at J, with 17 bases between the two ends. CDR3 length: 18 residues. Germline assignment: CDR1 SGHRS and CDR2 YFSETQ. CDR3 region: CASSRKGTASSGANVLTF. The CDR3 region has the DNA TGCGCCAGCAGCCGTAAAGGGACGGCCAGCTCTGGGGCCAACGTCCTGACTTTC.

The chain uses TRBV19 and TRBJ2-3; 8 bases line up with TRBD1. J gave up 8 bases and V 4 bases, and 5 bases lay outside the gene matches. The CDR3 spans 13 residues. Germline loops: CDR1 LNHDA, CDR2 SQIVND (reference sequence). The CDR3 coding sequence is TGTGCCAGTAGTACCCAGACAGGGGCTACGCAGTATTTT. Translated: CASSTQTGATQYF.

The rearrangement uses TRBV11-3 and TRBJ2-1; 10 bases fit TRBD1. V was clipped by 5 bases and J by 10 bases; unmatched bases: 14. The CDR3 covers 16 residues. CDR1 is SGHNT and CDR2 is YENEEA in the germline V gene. The CDR3 sequence is CASSRTGGARYGEQFF. The DNA of the CDR3 is TGTGCCAGCAGCCGGACAGGGGGGGCCCGGTATGGAGAGCAGTTCTTC.

This chain joins TRBV18 and TRBJ1-2, with no clear D. V was cut by 3 bases and J by 8 bases, with 13 bases left in between. This CDR3 comprises 13 residues. Germline V CDR1 and CDR2: KGHSH, LQKENI. The CDR3 DNA sequence: TGTGCCAGCTCACCCGCGGGCCGGCGGGGCTACACCTTC. This gives the protein CASSPAGRRGYTF.

The V gene is TRBV6-5, the J gene TRBJ1-4; D is ambiguous. The CDR3 has 15 residues. CDR1 MNHEY and CDR2 SVGAGI come from the germline V gene. Trimming took off 0 bases at V and 6 bases at J, with 11 bases between the two ends. The CDR3 DNA follows: TGTGCCAGCAGTTACTCGAGGACGGTACATGAAAAACTGTTTTTT. It codes for CASSYSRTVHEKLFF.

This chain joins TRBV7-6 and TRBJ2-7; D possibly corresponds to TRBD2 (6 bases). From germline, CDR1 is SGHVS and CDR2 FNYEAQ. The CDR3 extends over 15 amino acids. V gave up 5 bases and J gave up 2 bases, with 16 bases separating them. The CDR3 sequence: CASSPGTQGTYEQYF. The CDR3 DNA sequence: TGTGCCAGCAGCCCCGGGACTCAGGGAACCTACGAGCAGTACTTC.

The chain couples TRBV29-1 to TRBJ2-3; 11 bases line up with TRBD2. V was clipped by 6 bases and J by 2 bases; unmatched bases: 4. This CDR3 is built from 14 residues. Germline loops: CDR1 SQVTM, CDR2 ANQGSEA. Here the CDR3 reads CSVVAGGYTDTQYF. The DNA of the CDR3 is TGCAGCGTCGTAGCGGGAGGGTACACAGATACGCAGTATTTT.

The J gene is TRBJ1-2, the V gene TRBV5-8; D remains ambiguous. The CDR3 runs 12 residues. Between the trimmed V and J ends, which lost 4 bases and 8 bases, there was a span of 12 bases. Per the germline V gene, CDR1 is SGHTS and CDR2 is YDEGEE. This CDR3 reads CASSRLGGGYTF. The CDR3 region has the DNA TGTGCCAGCAGCCGACTGGGTGGGGGCTACACCTTC.

The V call is TRBV19, the J call TRBJ1-1; 9 nucleotides match TRBD1. The CDR3 covers 16 residues. Germline V CDR1 and CDR2: LNHDA, SQIVND (reference sequence). J gave up 5 bases and V 3 bases, and 10 bases lay outside the gene matches. CDR3 amino acids: CASSMGYRGLGTEAFF. CDR3 in DNA: TGTGCCAGTAGTATGGGATACAGGGGGCTAGGGACTGAAGCTTTCTTT.

In DNA, the CDR3 is TGTGCCAGCAGTAGGCAGGGGCTAATGAACTATGGCTACACCTTC. This translates into CASSRQGLMNYGYTF. The chain employs TRBV6-5 and TRBJ1-2, with D possibly matching TRBD1 (6 bases). The CDR3 is 15 amino acids. The germline V gene encodes CDR1 MNHEY and CDR2 SVGAGI. V was shortened by 5 bases and J by 2 bases, with 15 bases between the two germline ends.

The chain carries TRBV7-9 and TRBJ2-2, with 7 bases aligning to TRBD1. Losses at the gene ends were 7 bases for V and 4 bases for J; bases not matched to a gene: 12. Per germline, CDR1 SEHNR and CDR2 FQNEAQ (reference sequence). This CDR3 spans 16 amino acids. CDR3 amino acids: CASTKPPGQLTGELFF. CDR3 DNA sequence: TGTGCCAGCACCAAACCTCCGGGACAGCTCACCGGGGAGCTGTTTTTT.